This T cell receptor (beta chain) was sequenced during a study of Ad26.COV2.S vaccination and SARS-CoV-2 variants. Turning to the study itself: COV1001, an Ad26.COV2.S trial, supplied this vaccine-arm donor.

Generated by immunoSEQ multiplex PCR, the TCRdb table keeps only in-frame clones and is missing some. The data show a few hundred thousand clones, roughly 90% seen once. There are 16 residues in the CDR3. CDR1 and CDR2 from the germline V gene are LGHNA and YSLEER. V was clipped by 3 bases and J by 0 bases, with 12 bases between them. This clone was found once. Its specificity is not known. Regarding the study as a whole: Comparability of non-spike TCR breadth was observed across vaccine and placebo recipients. Substantial post-vaccination breadth of spike-specific CD8+ and CD4+ T cell responses was reported.

The treatment: around 19 received Ad26.COV2.S at low or high dose, single or two shots; 5 received placebo; per-sample allocation not given. Samples analyzed were those drawn on day 63 after the first vaccine or placebo injection. Expression of Wuhan-strain SARS-CoV-2 spike came from the Ad26 vector that formed the vaccine. Sequenced here: peripheral blood, sampled in a trial of Ad26.COV2.S vaccine versus placebo. The TCR sequence derives from a person aged 18-60 years who received the Ad26.COV2.S COVID-19 vaccine or a placebo. V gene TRBV4-3 combines with J gene TRBJ2-4; the D gene is possibly TRBD1 (6 bases). CDR3 loop: CASSQAGTPAKNIQYF. The CDR3 DNA follows: TGCGCCAGCAGCCAGGCTGGGACACCAGCCAAAAACATTCAGTACTTC.